The 11 T cell receptor beta chains reported below all come from one sample, sequenced in a study of control samples from healthy donors and cancer patients. Here immunoSEQ multiplex PCR was the method, and the copy in TCRdb shows in-frame clones only, minus some. This table has just under 75,000 clones, roughly 87% appearing once. The specimen was blood. Receptors were obtained from a woman between 50 and 59 years old in good health.

This clone appeared a few times. CDR3 in DNA: TGTGCCAGCAGCTTAGCCCATAATTCACCCCTCCACTTT. Translating gives CASSLAHNSPLHF. This chain joins TRBV11-3 and TRBJ1-6; no clear D. From germline, CDR1 is SGHNT and CDR2 YENEEA. With 1 base removed from V and 5 bases from J, the gap between germline ends came to 3 bases. CDR3 length: 13 residues. The full variable domain, its missing parts supplied by reference TRBV11-3 and TRBJ1-6, is EAGVVQSPRYKIIEKKQPVAFWCNPISGHNTLYWYLQNLGQGPELLIRYENEEAVDDSQLPKDRFSAERLKGVDSTLKIQPAELGDSAVYLCASSLAHNSPLHFGNGTRLTVT.

The chain couples TRBV6-1 to TRBJ1-6; no clear D. Germline V gene lookup returns CDR1 MNHNS and CDR2 SASEGT. Trimming pared 3 bases from V and 9 bases from J, leaving 15 bases between. This CDR3 is 15 amino acids long. This CDR3 reads CASSDREGSSSPLHF. In nucleotides, the CDR3 is TGTGCCAGCAGTGATCGAGAAGGGAGCAGTTCACCCCTCCACTTT.

The chain couples TRBV12-3 or TRBV12-4 to TRBJ2-3; D is possibly TRBD1 or TRBD2 (5 bases each). Trimming cost V 6 bases and J 1 base, with 8 bases left between them. The CDR3 is 13 residues long. CDR3 sequence (DNA): TGTGCCAGCAGACGAGGGGGCACAGATACGCAGTATTTT. Its translation: CASRRGGTDTQYF.

The gene calls are TRBV7-2 and TRBJ1-1, with a possible D match to TRBD1 (5 bases). Trimming removed 6 bases at V and 3 bases at J, with 17 bases between. This CDR3 has 15 residues. Germline CDR1 is SGHTA and CDR2 is FQGNSA. CDR3 in amino acids: CASSSRVQGDTEAFF. The DNA for the CDR3 is TGTGCCAGCAGTAGCCGGGTCCAGGGTGACACTGAAGCTTTCTTT.

The genes are TRBV21-1 and TRBJ1-1. TRBV21-1 is designated a pseudogene. This CDR3 has 13 residues. This CDR3 reads CASSKGVWGEAFF. DNA for the CDR3: TGTGCCAGCAGCAAAGGGGTTTGGGGAGAAGCTTTCTTT.

There are a few counts of this clone. The chain is built from TRBV3-1 (or the pseudogene TRBV3-2) and TRBJ1-2, with D perhaps matching TRBD1 (5 bases). Germline V gene lookup returns CDR1 LGHDT and CDR2 YNNKEL (reference sequence). V lost 6 bases and J lost 2, with 13 bases in between. The CDR3 consists of 14 residues. This chain's CDR3 is CASRRGPPNYGYTF. The CDR3 bases are TGTGCCAGCAGGAGGGGCCCTCCCAACTATGGCTACACCTTC.

The chain has TRBV7-9 and TRBJ2-3; TRBD2 matches 11 bases. With V trimmed by 5 bases and J by 4 bases, 2 bases remained unmatched. Per germline, CDR1 SEHNR and CDR2 FQNEAQ (reference sequence). This CDR3 is 14 amino acids long. CDR3 nucleotide sequence: TGTGCCAGCAGCACTAGCGGGAGTGCAGATACGCAGTATTTT. Translation: CASSTSGSADTQYF.

The chain recombines TRBV19 with TRBJ2-1, with 11 positions matching TRBD2. CDR3 size: 18 residues. The trim removed 5 bases at V and 1 base at J, leaving 10 bases unmatched. Germline V lookup: CDR1 LNHDA, CDR2 SQIVND (reference sequence). This chain's CDR3 is CASSLGLAGGRSYNEQFF. Written as DNA, the CDR3 is TGTGCCAGTAGTCTAGGGCTAGCGGGAGGTCGGTCCTACAATGAGCAGTTCTTC.

Only one count was recorded for this clone. This chain joins TRBV6-1 and TRBJ2-5, with TRBD2 matching over 9 bases. With 3 bases clipped from V and 1 base from J, the junction kept 6 bases outside the gene matches. The CDR3 consists of 16 residues. From germline, CDR1 is MNHNS and CDR2 SASEGT. This CDR3 reads CASSEAPSGAQETQYF. CDR3 nucleotides: TGTGCCAGCAGTGAGGCCCCTAGCGGGGCCCAAGAGACCCAGTACTTC.

This chain joins TRBV4-1 and TRBJ2-7; no clear D. In germline, CDR1 is MGHRA, CDR2 YSYEKL. This CDR3 has 15 residues. With 3 bases removed from V and 0 bases from J, the gap between germline ends came to 12 bases. The CDR3 reads CASSHLGRSSYEQYF. The CDR3 bases are TGCGCCAGCAGCCACCTCGGACGGAGCTCCTACGAGCAGTACTTC.

This chain joins TRBV10-3 and TRBJ2-3; 13 bases match TRBD2. The CDR3 spans 14 residues. CDR1 is ENHRY and CDR2 is SYGVKD in the germline V gene. Unmatched junction bases numbered 5, after V lost 10 bases and J lost 4 bases. CDR3 residues: CATTSGRASDTQYF. CDR3 DNA sequence: TGTGCCACAACTAGCGGGAGGGCGTCAGATACGCAGTATTTT.